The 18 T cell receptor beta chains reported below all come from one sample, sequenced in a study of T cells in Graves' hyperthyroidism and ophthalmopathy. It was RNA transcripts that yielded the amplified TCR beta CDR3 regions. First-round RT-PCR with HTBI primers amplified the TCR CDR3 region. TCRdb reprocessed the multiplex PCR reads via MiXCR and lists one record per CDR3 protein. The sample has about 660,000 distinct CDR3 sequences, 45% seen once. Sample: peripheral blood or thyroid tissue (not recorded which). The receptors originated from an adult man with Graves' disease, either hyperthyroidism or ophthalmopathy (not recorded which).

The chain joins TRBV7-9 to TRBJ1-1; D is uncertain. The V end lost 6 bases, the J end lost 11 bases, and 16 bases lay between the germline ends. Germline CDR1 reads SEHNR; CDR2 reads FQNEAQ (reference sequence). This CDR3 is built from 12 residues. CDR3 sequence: CASSSDPPQAFF. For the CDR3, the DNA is TGTGCCAGCAGTTCGGACCCCCCGCAGGCTTTCTTT.

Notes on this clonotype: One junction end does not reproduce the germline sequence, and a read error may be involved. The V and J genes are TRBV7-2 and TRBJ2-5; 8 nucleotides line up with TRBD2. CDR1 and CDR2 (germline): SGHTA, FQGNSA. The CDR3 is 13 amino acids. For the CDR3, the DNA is TGCGCCAGCGGGCGGGAGGTGGGAGAGACCCAGTACTTC. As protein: CASGREVGETQYF.

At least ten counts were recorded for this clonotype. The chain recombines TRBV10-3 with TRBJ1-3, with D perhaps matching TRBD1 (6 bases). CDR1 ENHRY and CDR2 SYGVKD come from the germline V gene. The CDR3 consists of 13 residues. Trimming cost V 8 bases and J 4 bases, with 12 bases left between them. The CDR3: CAIGGHKGNTIYF. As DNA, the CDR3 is TGTGCCATCGGGGGACACAAAGGAAACACCATATATTTT.

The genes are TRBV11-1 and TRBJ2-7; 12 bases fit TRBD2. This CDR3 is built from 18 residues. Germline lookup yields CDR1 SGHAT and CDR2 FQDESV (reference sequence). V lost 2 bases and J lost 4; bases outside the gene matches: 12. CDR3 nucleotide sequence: TGTGCCAGCAGCTTAAGCTCTAGCGGGAGGGCCTTATGGTACGAGCAGTACTTC. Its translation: CASSLSSSGRALWYEQYF.

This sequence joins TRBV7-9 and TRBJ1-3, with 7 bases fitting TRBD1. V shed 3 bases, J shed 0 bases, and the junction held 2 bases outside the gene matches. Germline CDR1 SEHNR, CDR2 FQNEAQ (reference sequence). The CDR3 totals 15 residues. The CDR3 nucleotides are TGTGCCAGCAGCTTGAGGGGGCACTCTGGAAACACCATATATTTT. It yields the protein CASSLRGHSGNTIYF.

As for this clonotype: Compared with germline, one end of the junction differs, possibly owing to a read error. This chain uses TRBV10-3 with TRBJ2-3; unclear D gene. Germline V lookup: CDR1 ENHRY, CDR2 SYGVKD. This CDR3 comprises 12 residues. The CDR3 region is CAVSGDPDTQYF. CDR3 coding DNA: TGTGCCGTCAGTGGGGATCCGGATACGCAGTATTTT.

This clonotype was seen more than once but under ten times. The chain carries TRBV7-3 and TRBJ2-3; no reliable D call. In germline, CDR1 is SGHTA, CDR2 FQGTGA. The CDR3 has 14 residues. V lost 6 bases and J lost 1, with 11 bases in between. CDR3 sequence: CASSPRWGTDTQYF. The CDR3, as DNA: TGTGCCAGCAGTCCTAGGTGGGGCACAGATACGCAGTATTTT. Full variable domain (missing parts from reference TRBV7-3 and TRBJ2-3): GAGVSQTPSNKVTEKGKYVELRCDPISGHTALYWYRQSLGQGPEFLIYFQGTGAADDSGLPNDRFFAVRPEGSVSTLKIQRTERGDSAVYLCASSPRWGTDTQYFGPGTRLTVL.

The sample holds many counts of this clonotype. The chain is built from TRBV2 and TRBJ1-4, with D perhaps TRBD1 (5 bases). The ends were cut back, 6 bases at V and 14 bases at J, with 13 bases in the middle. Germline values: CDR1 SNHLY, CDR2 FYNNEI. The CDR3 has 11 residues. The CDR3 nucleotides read TGTGCCAGCAGGCAGGGCCCCGGGCTGTTTTTT. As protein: CASRQGPGLFF.

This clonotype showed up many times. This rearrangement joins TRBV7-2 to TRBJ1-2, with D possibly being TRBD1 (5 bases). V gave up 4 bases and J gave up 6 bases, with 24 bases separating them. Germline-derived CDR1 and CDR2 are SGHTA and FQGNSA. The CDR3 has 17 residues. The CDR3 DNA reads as TGTGCCAGCAGCTCGTTGTATAAATGGGGACTTGGCGATGGCTACACCTTC. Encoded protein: CASSSLYKWGLGDGYTF. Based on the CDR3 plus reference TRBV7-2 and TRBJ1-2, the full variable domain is GAGVSQSPSNKVTEKGKDVELRCDPISGHTALYWYRQSLGQGLEFLIYFQGNSAPDKSGLPSDRFSAERTGGSVSTLTIQRTQQEDSAVYLCASSSLYKWGLGDGYTFGSGTRLTVV.

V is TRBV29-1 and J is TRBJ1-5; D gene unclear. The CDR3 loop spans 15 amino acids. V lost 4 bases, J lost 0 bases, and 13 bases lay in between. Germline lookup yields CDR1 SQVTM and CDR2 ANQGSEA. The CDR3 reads CSVAPWGYSNQPQHF. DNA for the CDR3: TGCAGCGTTGCTCCCTGGGGTTATAGCAATCAGCCCCAGCATTTT.

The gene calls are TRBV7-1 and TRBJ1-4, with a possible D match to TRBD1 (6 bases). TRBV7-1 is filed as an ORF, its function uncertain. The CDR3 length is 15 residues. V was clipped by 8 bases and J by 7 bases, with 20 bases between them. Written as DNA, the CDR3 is TGTGCCAGCTCCCGGAAGACAGGCGGGTCTGAAAAACTGTTTTTT. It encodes CASSRKTGGSEKLFF.

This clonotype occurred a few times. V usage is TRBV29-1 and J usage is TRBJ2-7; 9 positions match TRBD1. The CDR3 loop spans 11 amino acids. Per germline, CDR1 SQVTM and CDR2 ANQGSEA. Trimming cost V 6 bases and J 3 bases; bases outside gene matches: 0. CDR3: CSVTGGYEQYF. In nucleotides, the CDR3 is TGCAGCGTGACAGGGGGCTACGAGCAGTACTTC.

The CDR3 DNA is TGTGCCAGTACATGGGGTGGGGGTAATCAGCCCCAGCATTTT. As protein: CASTWGGGNQPQHF. V and J are TRBV19 and TRBJ1-5; the D gene is possibly TRBD1 (5 bases). Germline V gene lookup returns CDR1 LNHDA and CDR2 SQIVND (reference sequence). V lost 7 bases to trimming and J lost 4 bases, with 14 bases between them. CDR3 length: 14 amino acids.

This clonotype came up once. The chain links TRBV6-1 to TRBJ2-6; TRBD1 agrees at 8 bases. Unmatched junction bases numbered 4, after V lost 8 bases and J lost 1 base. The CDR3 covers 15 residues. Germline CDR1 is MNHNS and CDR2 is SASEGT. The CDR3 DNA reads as TGTGCCAGCTTCGACAGGGGTTCTGGGGCCAACGTCCTGACTTTC. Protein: CASFDRGSGANVLTF.

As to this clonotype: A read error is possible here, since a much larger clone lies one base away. CDR3 residues: CVTSDPRGQLSSYTF. DNA of the CDR3: TGTGTCACCAGTGACCCTCGGGGACAGCTATCGTCCTACACCTTC. The V gene is TRBV24-1, the J gene TRBJ1-2; TRBD1 matches at 7 bases. The CDR3 sequence is 15 residues long. Germline CDR1 reads KGHDR; CDR2 reads SFDVKD.

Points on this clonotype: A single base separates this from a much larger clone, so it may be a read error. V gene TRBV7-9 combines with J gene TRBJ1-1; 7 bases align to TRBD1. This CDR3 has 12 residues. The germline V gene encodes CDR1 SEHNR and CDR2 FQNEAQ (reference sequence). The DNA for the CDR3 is TGTGCCAGCAGCTCTCGACAGGGACCAGCTTCCTTT. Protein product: CASSSRQGPASF.

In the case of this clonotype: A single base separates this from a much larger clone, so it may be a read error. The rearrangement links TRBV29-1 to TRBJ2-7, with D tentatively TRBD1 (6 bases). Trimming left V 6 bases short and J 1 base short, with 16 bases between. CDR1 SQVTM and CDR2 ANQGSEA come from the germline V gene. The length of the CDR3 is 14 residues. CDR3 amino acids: CSVVAQGSSYEQYF. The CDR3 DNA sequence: TGCAGCGTCGTGGCCCAGGGGTCTTCCTACGAGCAGTACTTC.

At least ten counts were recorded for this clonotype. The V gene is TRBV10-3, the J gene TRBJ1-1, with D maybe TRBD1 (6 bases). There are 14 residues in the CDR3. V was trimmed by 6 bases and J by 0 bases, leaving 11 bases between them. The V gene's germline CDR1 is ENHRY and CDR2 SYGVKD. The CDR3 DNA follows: TGTGCCATCAGCGCACAGGGCATGAACACTGAAGCTTTCTTT. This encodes CAISAQGMNTEAFF.